Below are 10 T cell receptor beta chains sequenced from a single sample in a study of a mutant IDH1 vaccine in newly diagnosed glioma. These receptors lack a known antigen. Here immunoSEQ multiplex PCR was the method, and the copy in TCRdb shows in-frame clones only, minus some. The profile shows roughly 60,000 clones, 70% to 85% of them singletons. The sample's time point: week 11, during vaccination. One vaccine dose held 300 ug of mutant IDH1 20-mer peptide and came with topical imiquimod. The sample was PBMCs, taken from a glioma patient whose treatment included an IDH1 peptide vaccine. The receptor source for this set is a young man with glioma.

This chain joins TRBV5-1 and TRBJ2-1, with 14 bases lining up with TRBD2. Germline V lookup: CDR1 SGHRS, CDR2 YFSETQ. This CDR3 spans 14 amino acids. V shed 4 bases, J shed 12 bases, and the junction held 6 bases outside the gene matches. The CDR3 reads CASSGTSGSGVQFF. The CDR3 region has the DNA TGCGCCAGCAGCGGGACTAGCGGGAGTGGGGTGCAGTTCTTC.

J is TRBJ2-1 and V is TRBV5-4, with D possibly being TRBD2 (7 bases). Trimming cost V 3 bases and J 3 bases, with 13 bases left between them. Germline V lookup: CDR1 SGHNT, CDR2 YYREEE (reference sequence). CDR3 length equals 15 residues. The CDR3 reads CASSSEGGIYNEQFF. The CDR3 nucleotides are TGTGCCAGCAGCTCAGAGGGGGGGATCTACAATGAGCAGTTCTTC.

This sequence joins TRBV7-9 and TRBJ2-3; 13 bases align to TRBD2. After removal of 6 bases from V and 4 bases from J, the junction contained 7 bases not matched to a gene. CDR1 and CDR2 (germline): SEHNR, FQNEAQ (reference sequence). The CDR3 covers 16 residues. CDR3 in DNA: TGTGCCAGCAGACGAGGACTAGCGGGAGTGGCAGATACGCAGTATTTT. It codes for CASRRGLAGVADTQYF.

The chain couples TRBV5-4 to TRBJ1-1, with TRBD1 as a possible D gene (6 bases). Trimming shortened V by 4 bases and J by 3 bases, and 13 bases separated the two germline ends. Germline values: CDR1 SGHNT, CDR2 YYREEE (reference sequence). This CDR3 is built from 14 residues. The DNA of the CDR3 is TGTGCCAGCAGCCATCCGGACAGCCACACTGAAGCTTTCTTT. It translates to CASSHPDSHTEAFF.

This clone was observed a handful of times. This chain joins TRBV6-5 and TRBJ1-1, with D perhaps matching TRBD1 (5 bases). In germline, CDR1 is MNHEY, CDR2 SVGAGI. The CDR3 is 15 residues long. With 6 bases removed from V and 3 bases from J, the gap between germline ends came to 17 bases. This CDR3 reads CASRRPTVEDTEAFF. Here the CDR3 DNA reads TGTGCCAGCAGGCGCCCGACAGTTGAGGACACTGAAGCTTTCTTT.

The chain combines TRBV28 with TRBJ1-1; 9 nucleotides agree with TRBD1. The CDR3 extends over 15 amino acids. The junction had 16 bases not matched to a gene; V was cut back by 8 bases and J by 9 bases. Germline CDR1 MDHEN, CDR2 SYDVKM. The chain's CDR3 is CASALYRDRDGKAFF. For the CDR3, the DNA is TGTGCCAGCGCTCTATATCGGGACAGGGATGGGAAAGCTTTCTTT.

This chain joins TRBV30 and TRBJ2-3; unclear D gene. The CDR3 extends over 12 amino acids. Germline CDR1 GTSNPN, CDR2 SVGIG (reference sequence). Trimming removed 5 bases from V and 5 bases from J, with 11 bases in between. In DNA form, the CDR3 reads TGTGCCTGGGGAGTGGCAGTAGATACGCAGTATTTT. Its protein is CAWGVAVDTQYF.

The V gene is TRBV7-9, the J gene TRBJ2-7, with 9 positions matching TRBD1. The CDR3 totals 16 residues. CDR1 and CDR2 (germline): SEHNR, FQNEAQ (reference sequence). V gave up 1 base and J gave up 6 bases; unmatched junction bases: 10. Written as DNA, the CDR3 is TGTGCCAGCAGCTTAGACGGGGGACAGGGAGTAGGCGAGCAGTACTTC. Amino acid sequence: CASSLDGGQGVGEQYF.

The chain combines TRBV6-5 with TRBJ1-2; D is ambiguous. CDR3 length: 14 amino acids. V was cut by 2 bases and J by 2 bases, with 9 bases left in between. Germline V gives CDR1 MNHEY, CDR2 SVGAGI. CDR3 sequence reads: CASSYRTGNYGYTF. The CDR3 nucleotides read TGTGCCAGCAGTTACAGGACGGGGAACTATGGCTACACCTTC.

The chain uses TRBV27 and TRBJ2-1, with D possibly matching TRBD2 (5 bases). Germline CDR1 and CDR2: MNHEY and SMNVEV (reference sequence). V lost 3 bases to trimming and J lost 1 base, with 10 bases between them. The CDR3 is made up of 15 amino acids. CDR3 loop: CASSFLGKSYNEQFF. The CDR3 DNA reads TGTGCCAGCAGTTTCCTCGGGAAATCCTACAATGAGCAGTTCTTC.